A selection of T cell receptor beta chains follows, all from one sample in a study of T-cell memory formation after mild COVID-19. TCRdb re-called the 5' RACE reads with MiXCR, one entry per CDR3 protein. The sample includes 410,000 or so distinct CDR3 sequences, less than 25% of them seen just once. Material: PBMCs or a T cell subset sorted from them (not recorded which). These receptors were taken from an adult woman who had mild COVID-19 (a few samples of this study predate the infection). Cell type and time point are not known. The CDR3 runs from the conserved cysteine through the conserved F or W.

j_call	v_call	cdr3_length	cdr3_aa
TRBJ2-3	TRBV6-2/TRBV6-3	16	CASSYPLAGGTDTQYF
TRBJ2-1	TRBV29-1	14	CSVEVGFRYNEQFF
TRBJ2-2	TRBV7-2	13	CASSLTLTGELFF
TRBJ2-1	TRBV7-9	16	CASSFPGTGGGDEQFF
TRBJ1-4	TRBV9	15	CASSVHRGINEKLFF
TRBJ1-2	TRBV2	14	CASRTGPPNYGYTF
TRBJ1-2	TRBV7-3	14	CASSLDERSYGYTF
TRBJ2-1	TRBV20-1	15	CSALASGRSYNEQFF
TRBJ2-4	TRBV6-2/TRBV6-3	16	CASSYPGASLGHIQYF
TRBJ1-1	TRBV29-1	15	CSVERTGGAYTEAFF
TRBJ2-7	TRBV2	13	CAIERDRGYEQYF
TRBJ2-1	TRBV27	13	CASSVSEGTGGFF
TRBJ2-1	TRBV5-1	14	CASSLAGTHNEQFF
TRBJ2-5	TRBV18	16	CASSPGQGARGETQYF
TRBJ2-2	TRBV27	16	CASSPPRRDGTGELFF
TRBJ2-2	TRBV29-1	17	CSVSGLAGGPSTGELFF
TRBJ2-6	TRBV11-2	15	CASSLARAGANVLTF
TRBJ2-3	TRBV7-9	16	CASSLLALASTDTQYF
TRBJ1-1	TRBV11-2	15	CASSLGTGRSTEAFF
TRBJ2-2	TRBV7-9	17	CASSLGLRLAYTGELFF
TRBJ2-3	TRBV11-2	14	CASSLVGGGDTQYF
TRBJ2-1	TRBV4-2	17	CASSQDLGSGIRNEQFF
TRBJ2-2	TRBV5-1	13	CASSLKNTGELFF
TRBJ1-6	TRBV7-2	16	CASSSLYGSYNSPLHF
TRBJ2-1	TRBV5-1	15	CASSFGTTDANEQFF
TRBJ2-4	TRBV20-1	15	CSARGRNLAKNIQYF
TRBJ2-3	TRBV20-1	12	CSPRGLADTQYF
TRBJ2-1	TRBV24-1	13	CATSGPGGNEQFF
TRBJ2-1	TRBV7-8	14	CASSFRTGGLEQFF
TRBJ2-3	TRBV7-9	14	CASSTEGFTDTQYF
TRBJ2-5	TRBV25-1	15	CASSEYGGGGETQYF
TRBJ1-5	TRBV18	15	CASSPPRAVGQPQHF
TRBJ2-5	TRBV25-1	12	CASIGAGGTQYF
TRBJ2-3	TRBV10-3	14	CAISVGGSTDTQYF
TRBJ2-3	TRBV5-1	16	CASSIPLREFADTQYF
TRBJ2-5	TRBV7-7	14	CASSLDRELETQYF
TRBJ2-3	TRBV30	14	CAWTLAGGIDTQYF
TRBJ1-6	TRBV18	14	CASSPRGLDSPLHF
TRBJ2-7	TRBV27	14	CASSLSGRRHEQYF
TRBJ2-1	TRBV5-1	12	CASSLNEGEQFF
TRBJ1-1	TRBV20-1	13	CSARTGWNTEAFF
TRBJ1-2	TRBV7-6	15	CASSLGGRENYGYTF
TRBJ2-3	TRBV7-9	17	CASSPTRLAGGENTQYF
TRBJ2-1	TRBV7-2	12	CASRALWHEQFF
TRBJ1-5	TRBV7-2	14	CASSPRTGFQPQHF
TRBJ2-3	TRBV7-8	15	CASSLAPRSPGTQYF
TRBJ1-2	TRBV29-1	12	CSAGGGNYGYTF
TRBJ1-3	TRBV7-9	14	CASSPQAWGNTIYF
TRBJ2-1	TRBV15	14	CATSIQGDNNEQFF
TRBJ2-7	TRBV24-1	12	CATSRSIHEQYF
TRBJ1-2	TRBV7-3	15	CASSLTPGNSYGYTF
TRBJ1-2	TRBV7-2	15	CASSPFGGEWHGYTF
TRBJ2-7	TRBV5-1	15	CASSLTSGGFYEQYF
TRBJ2-1	TRBV5-1	14	CASSLSAAHNEQFF
TRBJ2-3	TRBV7-9	13	CASWTGYTDTQYF
TRBJ1-5	TRBV12-3/TRBV12-4	15	CASSPDGYSNQPQHF
TRBJ2-7	TRBV29-1	11	CSVGGSREQYF